These 21 T cell receptor beta chains were all obtained from the same sample, sequenced in a study of tumor and adjacent non-tumor tissue in lung cancer. No cell sorting was done before RNA was extracted from the tissue. More than 3 cm separated this lung sample from the edge of the tumor. TCRbeta libraries were built with three rounds of nested PCR, modified from ARM-PCR. TCRdb reprocessed the multiplex PCR reads via MiXCR and lists one record per CDR3 protein. The data contain some 95,000 distinct CDR3 sequences, 80% of them singletons. Sequenced input: distant non-tumor lung tissue. The receptors here all came from a man aged 55 to 70 with small cell lung cancer.

This clonotype was detected ten times or more. This sequence joins TRBV7-9 and TRBJ2-1, with D perhaps TRBD2 (5 bases). V was shortened by 3 bases and J by 0 bases, with 6 bases between the two germline ends. The CDR3 has 14 amino acids. From germline, CDR1 is SEHNR and CDR2 FQNEAQ (reference sequence). CDR3 nucleotide sequence: TGTGCCAGCAGCTTTACTAGCTCCTACAATGAGCAGTTCTTC. Amino acids: CASSFTSSYNEQFF.

This chain uses TRBV11-2 with TRBJ2-3; TRBD2 might be the D (6 bases). The ends were cut back, 6 bases at V and 5 bases at J, with 18 bases in the middle. The CDR3 spans 15 residues. Germline CDR1 reads SGHAT; CDR2 reads FQNNGV. The CDR3 here is CASRAGLVGEDTQYF. CDR3 DNA sequence: TGTGCCAGCAGAGCGGGCCTGGTGGGAGAAGATACGCAGTATTTT.

Comments on this clonotype: A read error may account for a junction end that differs from germline. The J gene is TRBJ2-5, the V gene TRBV29-1, with D unclear. The CDR3 spans 12 residues. Germline V gives CDR1 SQVTM, CDR2 ANQGSEA. The CDR3 loop is CGVKSLGETQYF. As DNA, the CDR3 is TGCGGCGTTAAGTCACTTGGGGAGACCCAGTACTTC.

The gene calls are TRBV25-1 and TRBJ1-1, with D hard to call. With 3 bases removed from V and 4 bases from J, the gap between germline ends came to 21 bases. Germline CDR1 reads MGHDK; CDR2 reads SYGVNS. This CDR3 comprises 17 residues. The CDR3 region is CASSEILVRGKSTEAFF. CDR3 coding DNA: TGTGCCAGCAGTGAGATATTAGTTCGGGGAAAATCCACTGAAGCTTTCTTT.

About this clonotype: Being one base from a much bigger clone, this may be a read error. This rearrangement joins TRBV5-1 to TRBJ2-1, with 9 bases fitting TRBD2. CDR3 size: 17 residues. Per the germline V gene, CDR1 is SGHRS and CDR2 is YFSETQ. The trim removed 0 bases at V and 4 bases at J, leaving 8 bases unmatched. The CDR3 sequence is CASSLAGTSWSYNEQFF. In DNA form, the CDR3 reads TGCGCCAGCAGCTTGGCAGGGACTAGCTGGTCTTACAATGAGCAGTTCTTC.

A note on this clonotype: The junction shows a germline mismatch at one end, possibly a read error. This chain joins TRBV6-1 and TRBJ1-2, with TRBD1 as a possible D gene (6 bases). Germline V gene sequence: CDR1 MNHNS, CDR2 SASEGT. This CDR3 has 17 residues. CDR3 protein: CASSGYTMTGTLYRYTF. In nucleotides, the CDR3 is TGTGCCAGCAGTGGGTATACCATGACAGGAACACTCTATCGCTACACCTTC.

On this clonotype: A far larger clone is a single base away, which makes a read error likely. The genes are TRBV28 and TRBJ2-3; D gene uncertain. Germline V gene sequence: CDR1 MDHEN, CDR2 SYDVKM. This CDR3 is 11 amino acids long. CDR3 coding DNA: TGTGTCAGCAGTAGCACAGATACGCAGTATTTT. This sequence encodes CVSSSTDTQYF.

Concerning this clonotype: The CDR3 does not close with the conserved phenylalanine or tryptophan, likely indicating a read error. The genes are TRBV29-1 and TRBJ2-7; TRBD1 is a possible D gene (6 bases). Germline assignment: CDR1 SQVTM and CDR2 ANQGSEA. The CDR3 loop spans 12 amino acids. Here the CDR3 DNA reads TGTAGCGCACGGGACACCACCTACGAGCAGTACTTA. Its translation: CSARDTTYEQYL.

This clonotype was counted ten times or more. CDR3 protein: CSEISGRNNEQFF. The CDR3 DNA follows: TGCAGCGAGATTAGCGGGAGAAACAATGAGCAGTTCTTC. The chain couples TRBV20-1 to TRBJ2-1; 9 bases map to TRBD2. The CDR3 covers 13 residues. Germline loops: CDR1 DFQATT, CDR2 SNEGSKA (reference sequence).

In the case of this clonotype: One junction end does not reproduce the germline sequence, and a read error may be involved. This rearrangement joins TRBV11-1 to TRBJ1-1, with D uncertain. Germline V gives CDR1 SGHAT, CDR2 FQDESV (reference sequence). CDR3 size: 14 residues. The CDR3 spells CTSSLDCLNTEAFF. DNA for the CDR3: TGTACCAGCAGCCTGGACTGCCTGAACACTGAAGCTTTCTTT.

To note about this clonotype: No conserved phenylalanine or tryptophan is present at the end of the CDR3, so a read error is the likely explanation. The genes are TRBV4-2 and TRBJ2-1, with 14 bases that match TRBD2. CDR3 length equals 17 residues. Germline V CDR1 and CDR2: LGHNA, YNFKEQ. In nucleotides, the CDR3 is TGTGCAAGCAGCCCTCGGAGCCTGACTAGCGGGAGGGGTGAGCAGTTCATC. Amino acids: CASSPRSLTSGRGEQFI.

As for this clonotype: Sequence at one end of the junction differs from germline and may be a read error. This chain connects TRBV4-2 to TRBJ2-1; 7 bases match TRBD2. CDR1 and CDR2 (germline): LGHNA, YNFKEQ. There are 16 residues in the CDR3. CDR3 bases: TGTGCCAGCAGCCTCCAGACTAGCCGGTCCTACAAAGAGCATTTCTTC. This encodes CASSLQTSRSYKEHFF.

On this clonotype: Mismatch with germline at one junction end may stem from a read error. This chain uses TRBV28 with TRBJ2-7, with 9 positions matching TRBD1. Germline values: CDR1 MDHEN, CDR2 SYDVKM. The CDR3 extends over 14 amino acids. The CDR3 is CASRTWTGAYEQYF. The CDR3, as DNA: TGTGCTAGCAGAACCTGGACAGGGGCCTACGAGCAGTACTTC. Variable domain in full (rest from reference TRBV28 and TRBJ2-7): DVKVTQSSRYLVKRTGEKVFLECVQDMDHENMFWYRQDPGLGLRLIYFSYDVKMKEKGDIPEGYSVSREKKERFSLILESASTNQTSMYLCASRTWTGAYEQYFGPGTRLTVT.

Remarks on this clonotype: Germline and junction disagree at one end, which may indicate a read error. This chain links TRBV11-2 with TRBJ1-1; possible D gene TRBD1, 5 bases. CDR3 length: 16 residues. CDR1 is SGHAT, CDR2 FQNNGV, per germline. CDR3 region: CASLQPWRGLNTEVFF. CDR3 in DNA: TGTGCTAGCCTACAGCCATGGCGGGGGTTAAACACTGAAGTTTTCTTT.

This chain joins TRBV20-1 and TRBJ2-7, with 11 bases that match TRBD2. This CDR3 is 15 amino acids long. Looked up from germline, CDR1 is DFQATT and CDR2 is SNEGSKA (reference sequence). V lost 5 bases to trimming and J lost 2 bases; unmatched junction nucleotides: 8. CDR3 protein: CSAPSATSGTYEQYF. The CDR3, as DNA: TGCAGTGCTCCGTCTGCGACTAGCGGGACCTACGAGCAGTACTTC.

Concerning this clonotype: A much bigger clone sits one base away, suggesting this may be a read error. The chain employs TRBV6-1 and TRBJ2-1; 9 bases are shared with TRBD2. The CDR3 has 15 amino acids. V lost 4 bases and J lost 6; bases outside the gene matches: 7. In germline, CDR1 is MNHNS, CDR2 SASEGT. CDR3: CASSVRLAASNEQFF. In nucleotides, the CDR3 is TGTGCCAGCAGTGTAAGACTAGCGGCCTCCAATGAGCAGTTCTTC.

About this clonotype: Sequence at one end of the junction differs from germline and may be a read error. The CDR3 reads CASSRWAGSSGTNVLTF. CDR3 DNA: TGCGCCAGCAGTCGATGGGCAGGGAGCTCTGGGACCAACGTCCTGACTTTC. The genes are TRBV11-2 and TRBJ2-6; D possibly uses TRBD1 or TRBD2 (5 bases each). Germline CDR1 SGHAT, CDR2 FQNNGV. The CDR3 has 17 residues.

This clonotype was seen repeatedly, ten times or more. In nucleotides, the CDR3 is TGCAGTGCTAGGGACACTACCCTTGGCTACACCTTC. It translates to CSARDTTLGYTF. The genes are TRBV20-1 and TRBJ1-2; D perhaps matches TRBD1 (5 bases). This CDR3 has 12 amino acids. Trimming removed 3 bases from V and 7 bases from J, with 12 bases in between. Germline V gene sequence: CDR1 DFQATT, CDR2 SNEGSKA (reference sequence).

This clonotype appeared once. V is TRBV20-1 and J is TRBJ2-7, with 10 bases lining up with TRBD2. The CDR3 contains 13 residues. Germline CDR1 is DFQATT and CDR2 is SNEGSKA (reference sequence). The CDR3 protein is CTAISGRTYEQYF. DNA of the CDR3: TGCACTGCCATTAGCGGGAGGACCTACGAGCAGTACTTC.

Concerning this clonotype: This may arise from a read error, as a much more abundant clone is one base away. Here the CDR3 omits its conserved ending phenylalanine or tryptophan, so a read error is the likely source. The V and J genes are TRBV30 and TRBJ2-1; 9 bases are a match to TRBD2. In germline, CDR1 is GTSNPN, CDR2 SVGIG (reference sequence). There are 15 residues in the CDR3. Trimming removed 0 bases from V and 1 base from J; junction bases left unmatched: 1. CDR3 coding DNA: TGTGCCTGGAGTGTCCTAGCGGGATCCTACAATGAGCAGTTCATC. It codes for CAWSVLAGSYNEQFI.

The gene calls are TRBV6-2 or TRBV6-3 and TRBJ2-1, with a tentative D call TRBD2 (5 bases). The CDR3 runs 12 residues. Trimming pared 4 bases from V and 15 bases from J, leaving 16 bases between. Germline V gene lookup returns CDR1 MNHEY and CDR2 SVGEGT. CDR3 DNA sequence: TGTGCCAGCAGTTCCCCAGCGCGAGGGATGTTCTTC. Its protein product is CASSSPARGMFF.